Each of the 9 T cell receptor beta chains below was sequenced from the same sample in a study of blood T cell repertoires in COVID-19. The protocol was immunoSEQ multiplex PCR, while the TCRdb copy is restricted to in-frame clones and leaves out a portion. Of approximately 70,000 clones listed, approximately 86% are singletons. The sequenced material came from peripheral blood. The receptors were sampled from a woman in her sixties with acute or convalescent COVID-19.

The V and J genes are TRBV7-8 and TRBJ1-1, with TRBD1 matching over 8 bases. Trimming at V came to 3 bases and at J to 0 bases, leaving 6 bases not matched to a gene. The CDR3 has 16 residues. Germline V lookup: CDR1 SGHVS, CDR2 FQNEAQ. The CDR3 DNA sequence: TGTGCCAGCAGCTTCTTACAGGGGGGCGTGAACACTGAAGCTTTCTTT. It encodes CASSFLQGGVNTEAFF.

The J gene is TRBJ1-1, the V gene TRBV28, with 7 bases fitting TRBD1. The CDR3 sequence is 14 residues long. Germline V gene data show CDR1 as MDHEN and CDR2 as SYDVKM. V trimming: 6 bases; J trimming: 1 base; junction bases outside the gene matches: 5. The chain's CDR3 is CASRLDRPNTEAFF. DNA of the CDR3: TGTGCCAGCAGATTGGACAGGCCGAACACTGAAGCTTTCTTT.

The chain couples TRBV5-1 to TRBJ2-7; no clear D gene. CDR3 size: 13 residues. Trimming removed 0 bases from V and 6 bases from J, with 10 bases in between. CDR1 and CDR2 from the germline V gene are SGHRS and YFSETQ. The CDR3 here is CASSLVQASEQYF. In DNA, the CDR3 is TGCGCCAGCAGCTTGGTGCAGGCATCCGAGCAGTACTTC.

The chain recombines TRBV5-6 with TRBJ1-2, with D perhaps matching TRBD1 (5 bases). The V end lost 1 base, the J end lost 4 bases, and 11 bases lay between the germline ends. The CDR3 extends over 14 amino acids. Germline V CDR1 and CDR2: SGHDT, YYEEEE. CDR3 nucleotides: TGTGCCAGCAGCTTGTCGAACAGGCCCTATGGCTACACCTTC. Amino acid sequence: CASSLSNRPYGYTF.

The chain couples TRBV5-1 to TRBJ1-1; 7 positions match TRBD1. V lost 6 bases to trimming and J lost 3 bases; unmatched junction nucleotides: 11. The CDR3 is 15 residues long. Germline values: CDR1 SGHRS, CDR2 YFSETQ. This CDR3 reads CASTQSGTAHTEAFF. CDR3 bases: TGCGCCAGCACCCAATCCGGGACAGCGCACACTGAAGCTTTCTTT.

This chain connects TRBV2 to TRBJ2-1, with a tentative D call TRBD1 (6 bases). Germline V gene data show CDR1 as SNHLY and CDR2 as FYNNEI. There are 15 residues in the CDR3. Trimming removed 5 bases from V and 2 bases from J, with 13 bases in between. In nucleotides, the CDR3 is TGTGCCAGCAGTCTCGAGCAGGGGACCTACAATGAGCAGTTCTTC. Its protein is CASSLEQGTYNEQFF.

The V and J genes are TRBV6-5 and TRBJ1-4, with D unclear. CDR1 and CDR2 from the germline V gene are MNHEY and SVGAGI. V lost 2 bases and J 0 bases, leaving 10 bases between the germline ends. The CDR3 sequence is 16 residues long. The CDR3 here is CASSYRGFATNEKLFF. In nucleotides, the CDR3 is TGTGCCAGCAGTTACCGAGGGTTTGCAACTAATGAAAAACTGTTTTTT.

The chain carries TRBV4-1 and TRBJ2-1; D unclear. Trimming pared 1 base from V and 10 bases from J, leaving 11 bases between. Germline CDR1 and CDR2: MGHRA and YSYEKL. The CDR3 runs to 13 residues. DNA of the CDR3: TGCGCCAGCAGCCAAGTAGTAAGTTCAGAGCAGTTCTTC. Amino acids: CASSQVVSSEQFF.

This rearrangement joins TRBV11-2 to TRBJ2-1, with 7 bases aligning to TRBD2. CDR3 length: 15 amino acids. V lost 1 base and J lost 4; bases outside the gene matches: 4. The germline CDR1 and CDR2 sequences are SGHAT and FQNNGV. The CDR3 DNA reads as TGTGCCAGCAGCTTAGGAGGGGAGGGGTACAATGAGCAGTTCTTC. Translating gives CASSLGGEGYNEQFF.